This TCR beta chain was captured by sequencing in a study of blood T cell repertoires in COVID-19. About the research overall: Both acute and convalescent COVID-19 samples were obtained from the United States, Italy and Spain. The analysed material was cDNA or gDNA that came from T cells, B-cell-depleted T cells, or PBMCs.

Trimming stripped 7 bases from V and 4 bases from J, with 19 bases between. The CDR3 sequence is 15 residues long. The V gene's germline CDR1 is LNHDA and CDR2 SQIVND (reference sequence). In the authors' methods: Nucleated cell counts were estimated from reference gene primer amplification. The repertoire was sequenced with immunoSEQ multiplex PCR; TCRdb's copy has only in-frame clones and lacks some. The V and J calls and clone size come from that table; D and trimming were worked out from the DNA. The table shows about 88,000 clones, with approximately 88% occurring only once. The receptor comes from a man at least 80 years old with acute or convalescent COVID-19. Source material: peripheral blood. The chain uses TRBV19 and TRBJ1-2; D perhaps matches TRBD1 (5 bases). CDR3: CASIGTTTGVYGYTF. In DNA form, the CDR3 reads TGTGCCAGTATTGGAACAACTACAGGCGTCTATGGCTACACCTTC.